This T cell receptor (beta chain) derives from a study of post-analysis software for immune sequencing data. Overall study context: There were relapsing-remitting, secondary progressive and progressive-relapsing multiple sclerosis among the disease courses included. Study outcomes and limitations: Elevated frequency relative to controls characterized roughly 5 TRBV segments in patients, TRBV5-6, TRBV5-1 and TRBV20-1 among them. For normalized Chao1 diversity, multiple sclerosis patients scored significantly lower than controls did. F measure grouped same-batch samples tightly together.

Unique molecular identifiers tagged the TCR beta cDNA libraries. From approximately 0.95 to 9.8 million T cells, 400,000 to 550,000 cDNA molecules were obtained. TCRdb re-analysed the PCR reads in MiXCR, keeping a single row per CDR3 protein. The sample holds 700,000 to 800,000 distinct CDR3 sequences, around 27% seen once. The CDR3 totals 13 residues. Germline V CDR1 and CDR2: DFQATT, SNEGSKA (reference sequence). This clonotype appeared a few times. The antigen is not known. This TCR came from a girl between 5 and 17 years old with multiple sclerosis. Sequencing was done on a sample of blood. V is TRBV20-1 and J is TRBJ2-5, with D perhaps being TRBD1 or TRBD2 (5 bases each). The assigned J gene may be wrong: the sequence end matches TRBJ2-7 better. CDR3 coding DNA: TGCAGTGAGGGGCGGGCGGGTAACGACGAGCAGTACTTC. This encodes CSEGRAGNDEQYF.